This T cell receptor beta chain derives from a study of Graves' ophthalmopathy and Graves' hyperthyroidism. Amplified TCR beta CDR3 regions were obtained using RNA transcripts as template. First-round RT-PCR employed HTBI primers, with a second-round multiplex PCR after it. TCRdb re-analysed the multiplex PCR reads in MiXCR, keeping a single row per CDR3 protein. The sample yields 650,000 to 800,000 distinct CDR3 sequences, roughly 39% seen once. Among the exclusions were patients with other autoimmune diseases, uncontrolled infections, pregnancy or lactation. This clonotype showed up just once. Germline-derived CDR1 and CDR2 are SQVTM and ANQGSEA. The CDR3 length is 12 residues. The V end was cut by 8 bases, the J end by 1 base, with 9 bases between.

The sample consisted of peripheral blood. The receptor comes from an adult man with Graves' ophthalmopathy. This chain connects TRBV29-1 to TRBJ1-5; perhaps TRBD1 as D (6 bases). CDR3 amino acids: CSLGGSNQPQHF. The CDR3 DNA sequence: TGCAGCTTAGGGGGGAGCAATCAGCCCCAGCATTTT.